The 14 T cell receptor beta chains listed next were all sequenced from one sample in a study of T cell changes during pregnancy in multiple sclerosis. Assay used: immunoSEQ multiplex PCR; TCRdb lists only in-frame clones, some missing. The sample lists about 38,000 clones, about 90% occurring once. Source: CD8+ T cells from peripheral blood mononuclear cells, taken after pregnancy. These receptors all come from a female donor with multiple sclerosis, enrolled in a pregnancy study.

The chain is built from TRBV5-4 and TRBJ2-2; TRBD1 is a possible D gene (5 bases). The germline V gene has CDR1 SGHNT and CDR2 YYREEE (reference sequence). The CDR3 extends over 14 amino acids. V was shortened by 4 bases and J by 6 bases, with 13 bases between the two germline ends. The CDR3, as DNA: TGTGCCAGCAGCCCTGTAGGGGCGCCCGGGGAGCTGTTTTTT. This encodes CASSPVGAPGELFF.

This CDR3 reads CASSLSVGYNTGELFF. The CDR3 DNA is TGTGCCAGCAGCTTAAGTGTGGGCTATAACACCGGGGAGCTGTTTTTT. The chain carries TRBV7-9 and TRBJ2-2, with unresolved D. Germline CDR1 and CDR2: SEHNR and FQNEAQ (reference sequence). V lost 2 bases to trimming and J lost 2 bases, with 12 bases between them. The CDR3 covers 16 residues.

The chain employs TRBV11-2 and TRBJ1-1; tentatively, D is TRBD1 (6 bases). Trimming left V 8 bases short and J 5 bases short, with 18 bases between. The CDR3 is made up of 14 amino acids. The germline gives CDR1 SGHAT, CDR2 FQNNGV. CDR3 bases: TGTGCCAGCTCCCATTCACAGGGTAGAACTGAAGCTTTCTTT. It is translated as CASSHSQGRTEAFF.

For the CDR3, the DNA is TGTGCCAGCAGCTACTCGACAGGACCGAATGAAAAACTGTTTTTT. This codes for CASSYSTGPNEKLFF. This chain uses TRBV5-5 with TRBJ1-4, with D possibly being TRBD1 (6 bases). The CDR3 has 15 residues. Trimming removed 3 bases from V and 5 bases from J, with 14 bases in between. Germline CDR1 reads SGHKS; CDR2 reads YYEKEE (reference sequence). Using reference TRBV5-5 and TRBJ1-4 for the parts outside the CDR3, the full variable domain is DAGVTQSPTHLIKTRGQQVTLRCSPISGHKSVSWYQQVLGQGPQFIFQYYEKEERGRGNFPDRFSARQFPNYSSELNVNALLLGDSALYLCASSYSTGPNEKLFFGSGTQLSVL.

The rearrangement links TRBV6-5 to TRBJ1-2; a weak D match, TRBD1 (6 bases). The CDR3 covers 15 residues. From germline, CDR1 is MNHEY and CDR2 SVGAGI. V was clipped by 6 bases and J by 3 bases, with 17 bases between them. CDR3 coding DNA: TGTGCCAGCAGAATGTTTGGGGGCCTTGACTATGGCTACACCTTC. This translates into CASRMFGGLDYGYTF.

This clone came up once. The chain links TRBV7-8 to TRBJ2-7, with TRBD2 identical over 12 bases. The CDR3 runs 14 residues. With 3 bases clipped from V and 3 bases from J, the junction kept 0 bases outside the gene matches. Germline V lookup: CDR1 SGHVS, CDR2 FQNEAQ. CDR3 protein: CASSLTSGSYEQYF. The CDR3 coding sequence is TGTGCCAGCAGCTTGACTAGCGGGAGCTACGAGCAGTACTTC.

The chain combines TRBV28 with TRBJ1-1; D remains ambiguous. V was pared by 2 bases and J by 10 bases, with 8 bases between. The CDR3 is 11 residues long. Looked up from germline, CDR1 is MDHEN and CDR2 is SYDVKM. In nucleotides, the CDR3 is TGTGCCAGCAGTTTAATGGGAGGAGCTTTCTTT. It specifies CASSLMGGAFF.

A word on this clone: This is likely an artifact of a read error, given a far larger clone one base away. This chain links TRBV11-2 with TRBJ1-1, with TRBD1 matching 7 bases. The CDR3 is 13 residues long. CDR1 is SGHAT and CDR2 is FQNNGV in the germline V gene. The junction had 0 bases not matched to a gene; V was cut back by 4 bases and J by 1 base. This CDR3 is CASSWTGNTEAFF. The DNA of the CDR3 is TGTGCCAGCAGCTGGACAGGGAACACTGAAGCTTTCTTT.

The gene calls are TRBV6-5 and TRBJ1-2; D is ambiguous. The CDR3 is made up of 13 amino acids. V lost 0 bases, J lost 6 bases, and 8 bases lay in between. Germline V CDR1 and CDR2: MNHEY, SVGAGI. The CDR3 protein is CASSYSSSNGYTF. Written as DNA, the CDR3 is TGTGCCAGCAGTTACTCGTCAAGCAATGGCTACACCTTC.

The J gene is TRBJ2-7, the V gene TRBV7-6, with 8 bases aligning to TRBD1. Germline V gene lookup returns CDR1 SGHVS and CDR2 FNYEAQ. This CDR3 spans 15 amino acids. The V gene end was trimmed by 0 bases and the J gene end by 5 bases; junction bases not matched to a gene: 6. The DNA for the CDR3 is TGTGCCAGCAGCTTAGCGCAGGGGGCGGTGAACGAGCAGTACTTC. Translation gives CASSLAQGAVNEQYF.

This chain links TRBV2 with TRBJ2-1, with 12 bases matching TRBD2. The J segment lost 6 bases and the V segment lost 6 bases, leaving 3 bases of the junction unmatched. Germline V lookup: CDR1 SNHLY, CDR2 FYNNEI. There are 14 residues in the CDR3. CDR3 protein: CASRGTSGRNEQFF. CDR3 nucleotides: TGTGCCAGCAGGGGGACTAGCGGGCGCAATGAGCAGTTCTTC.

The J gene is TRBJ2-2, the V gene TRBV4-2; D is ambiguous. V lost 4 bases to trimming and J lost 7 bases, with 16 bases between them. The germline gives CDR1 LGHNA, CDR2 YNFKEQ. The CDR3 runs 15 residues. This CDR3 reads CASSPESSRHGELFF. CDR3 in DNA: TGTGCCAGCAGCCCAGAGAGCAGTAGACACGGGGAGCTGTTTTTT.

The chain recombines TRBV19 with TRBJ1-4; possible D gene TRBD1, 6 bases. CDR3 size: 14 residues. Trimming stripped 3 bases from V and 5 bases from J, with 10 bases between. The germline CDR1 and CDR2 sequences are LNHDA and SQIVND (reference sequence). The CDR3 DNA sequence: TGTGCCAGTAGTATTGGACAGATCAATGAAAAACTGTTTTTT. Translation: CASSIGQINEKLFF. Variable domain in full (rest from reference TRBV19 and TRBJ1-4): DGGITQSPKYLFRKEGQNVTLSCEQNLNHDAMYWYRQDPGQGLRLIYYSQIVNDFQKGDIAEGYSVSREKKESFPLTVTSAQKNPTAFYLCASSIGQINEKLFFGSGTQLSVL.

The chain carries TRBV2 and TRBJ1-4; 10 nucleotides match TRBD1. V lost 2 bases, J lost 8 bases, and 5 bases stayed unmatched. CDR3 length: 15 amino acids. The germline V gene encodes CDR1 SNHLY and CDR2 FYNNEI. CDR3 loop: CASSEPLTGGEKLFF. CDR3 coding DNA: TGTGCCAGCAGTGAACCCTTGACAGGGGGCGAAAAACTGTTTTTT.